These 32 T cell receptor beta chains were sequenced from one sample in a study of blood T cells in healthy people across ages. Together with a sample-barcoded 5' primer, a J-beta primer mix was included in a second PCR lasting roughly 6 to 12 cycles. TCRdb redid the calling of the 5' RACE reads with MiXCR, one entry per CDR3 protein. The sample includes about 1,400,000 distinct CDR3 sequences, about 43% seen only once; the top ten take 7% to 9%. The material sequenced was blood. The receptors stem from a woman in her late teens or twenties in good health.

This clonotype was detected once. This may be a read error: a much more frequent sequence differs by one nucleotide. The chain carries TRBV29-1 and TRBJ1-2, with TRBD1 matching 7 bases. CDR3 length: 13 amino acids. Germline V CDR1 and CDR2: SQVTM, ANQGSEA. Trimming took 3 bases from V and 7 from J; bases not matched to a gene: 8. The CDR3 is CSVDNLQGCGYTF. The CDR3 DNA follows: TGCAGCGTTGATAACCTACAGGGGTGTGGCTACACCTTC.

The V call is TRBV5-1, the J call TRBJ2-5; 8 positions match TRBD2. The J call may be faulty, since TRBJ2-7 better matches the DNA end. CDR3 length: 17 amino acids. CDR1 is SGHRS and CDR2 is YFSETQ in the germline V gene. The CDR3 protein is CASSSRGGAVVNYEQYF. The CDR3 region has the DNA TGCGCCAGCAGCTCTCGGGGGGGCGCCGTCGTAAACTACGAGCAGTACTTC.

This chain uses TRBV20-1 with TRBJ2-7; D unclear. The CDR3 is 12 amino acids. CDR1 and CDR2 (germline): DFQATT, SNEGSKA (reference sequence). The V gene lost 3 bases and the J gene lost 0 bases, with 6 bases spanning the gap. The CDR3 DNA is TGCAGTGCTAGTTCGAGCTCCTACGAGCAGTACTTC. Protein: CSASSSSYEQYF.

This clonotype was detected a few times. The chain couples TRBV10-3 to TRBJ2-3; D gene ambiguous. V was cut by 2 bases and J by 6 bases, with 6 bases left in between. CDR1 is ENHRY and CDR2 is SYGVKD in the germline V gene. The CDR3 loop spans 12 amino acids. CDR3 in amino acids: CAISEPRDTQYF. CDR3 coding DNA: TGTGCCATCAGTGAGCCGAGGGATACGCAGTATTTT.

V and J are TRBV9 and TRBJ2-2; tentatively, D is TRBD1 (6 bases). The CDR3 is made up of 16 amino acids. Per germline, CDR1 SGDLS and CDR2 YYNGEE. Trimming removed 0 bases at V and 2 bases at J, with 11 bases between. The CDR3 sequence: CASSVGGRRNTGELFF. The CDR3 DNA follows: TGTGCCAGCAGCGTAGGGGGGCGAAGAAACACCGGGGAGCTGTTTTTT.

This chain joins TRBV6-4 and TRBJ2-7, with D perhaps TRBD2 (5 bases). From germline, CDR1 is MRHNA and CDR2 SNTAGT. Trimming shortened V by 5 bases and J by 6 bases, and 11 bases separated the two germline ends. The CDR3 has 12 residues. The CDR3 region is CASSTEVREQYF. The CDR3 DNA sequence: TGTGCCAGCAGTACGGAGGTCCGCGAGCAGTACTTC.

The rearrangement joins TRBV4-1 to TRBJ2-3; 11 nucleotides align to TRBD2. The ends lost 1 base at V and 7 bases at J; junction bases unmatched: 10. Germline loops: CDR1 MGHRA, CDR2 YSYEKL. The CDR3 loop spans 17 amino acids. The CDR3 loop reads CASSQGPGTSGGHTQYF. In nucleotides, the CDR3 is TGCGCCAGCAGCCAAGGGCCCGGGACTAGCGGAGGCCATACGCAGTATTTT.

The genes are TRBV20-1 and TRBJ2-5; 7 bases line up with TRBD2. The CDR3 has 14 amino acids. V lost 6 bases to trimming and J lost 11 bases; unmatched junction nucleotides: 18. CDR1 and CDR2 (germline): DFQATT, SNEGSKA (reference sequence). Here the CDR3 reads CSALSGARGDEQYF. In DNA form, the CDR3 reads TGCAGTGCATTGAGCGGGGCGCGAGGCGATGAGCAGTACTTC.

The gene calls are TRBV14 and TRBJ2-3, with 8 bases aligning to TRBD2. After removal of 2 bases from V and 3 bases from J, the junction contained 4 bases not matched to a gene. This CDR3 region has 15 residues. CDR1 is SGHDN, CDR2 FVKESK, per germline. The CDR3, as DNA: TGTGCCAGCAGCCAATGGGGACTAGTTACAGATACGCAGTATTTT. Its translation: CASSQWGLVTDTQYF. The whole variable domain, filled in from reference TRBV14 and TRBJ2-3, reads EAGVTQFPSHSVIEKGQTVTLRCDPISGHDNLYWYRRVMGKEIKFLLHFVKESKQDESGMPNNRFLAERTGGTYSTLKVQPAELEDSGVYFCASSQWGLVTDTQYFGPGTRLTVL.

The rearrangement joins TRBV9 to TRBJ2-7; D unclear. The CDR3 runs 16 residues. V was shortened by 6 bases and J by 3 bases, with 22 bases between the two germline ends. Germline loops: CDR1 SGDLS, CDR2 YYNGEE. The chain's CDR3 is CASTSGASPTYYEQYF. The DNA for the CDR3 is TGTGCCAGCACCTCCGGAGCGTCCCCTACCTACTACGAGCAGTACTTC.

As DNA, the CDR3 is TGCGCCAGCAGCTTTTTGAGGGGGGTAACAGATACGCAGTATTTT. This sequence encodes CASSFLRGVTDTQYF. V and J are TRBV5-1 and TRBJ2-3; TRBD1 or TRBD2 may be the D gene (6 bases each). V was trimmed by 2 bases and J by 3 bases, leaving 13 bases between them. Germline CDR1 reads SGHRS; CDR2 reads YFSETQ. CDR3 length equals 15 residues.

The chain carries TRBV3-1 and TRBJ2-2; either TRBD1 or TRBD2 may supply D (6 bases each). The CDR3 loop spans 14 amino acids. From germline, CDR1 is LGHDT and CDR2 YNNKEL (reference sequence). V shed 0 bases and J shed 7 bases, with 9 bases lying between them. The CDR3 protein is CASSQEGGNGELFF. DNA of the CDR3: TGTGCCAGCAGCCAAGAAGGGGGGAACGGGGAGCTGTTTTTT. Complete variable domain (other parts from reference TRBV3-1 and TRBJ2-2): DTAVSQTPKYLVTQMGNDKSIKCEQNLGHDTMYWYKQDSKKFLKIMFSYNNKELIINETVPNRFSPKSPDKAHLNLHINSLELGDSAVYFCASSQEGGNGELFFGEGSRLTVL.

The table lists this clonotype with a few counts. The rearrangement links TRBV4-1 to TRBJ2-2; perhaps TRBD1 as D (5 bases). This CDR3 comprises 15 residues. The V and J ends lost 1 base and 3 bases respectively, with 9 bases between them. Per the germline V gene, CDR1 is MGHRA and CDR2 is YSYEKL. CDR3 in DNA: TGCGCCAGCAGCCAAGGCAGGGCGGACACCGGGGAGCTGTTTTTT. Amino acids: CASSQGRADTGELFF.

Many counts were recorded for this clonotype. The chain uses TRBV20-1 and TRBJ1-2; no definite D call. The V gene's germline CDR1 is DFQATT and CDR2 SNEGSKA (reference sequence). This CDR3 has 12 residues. Trimming cost V 2 bases and J 4 bases, with 8 bases left between them. This chain's CDR3 is CSARLGGYGYTF. In nucleotides, the CDR3 is TGCAGTGCTAGACTGGGCGGCTATGGCTACACCTTC.

With regard to this clonotype: Compared with germline, one end of the junction differs, possibly owing to a read error. V usage is TRBV6-5 and J usage is TRBJ2-7; D unclear. The germline V gene encodes CDR1 MNHEY and CDR2 SVGAGI. The CDR3 loop spans 12 amino acids. The CDR3 coding sequence is TGTGCCAGCAGCTCCTCTAAGTACGAGCAATACTTC. Amino acid sequence: CASSSSKYEQYF.

This clonotype was seen a handful of times. The chain combines TRBV7-9 with TRBJ2-7; TRBD1 is a possible D gene (6 bases). Looked up from germline, CDR1 is SEHNR and CDR2 is FQNEAQ (reference sequence). V shed 5 bases and J shed 5 bases, with 16 bases lying between them. The CDR3 length is 14 residues. The DNA for the CDR3 is TGTGCCAGCAGCCTACGGACAGAGGGGGACGAGCAGTACTTC. Its translation: CASSLRTEGDEQYF.

The V and J genes are TRBV6-6 and TRBJ1-5; D call uncertain. CDR1 is MNHNY and CDR2 is SVGAGI in the germline V gene (reference sequence). V shed 4 bases and J shed 2 bases, with 18 bases lying between them. This CDR3 is built from 17 residues. CDR3 sequence reads: CASSLPLVEGGNQPQHF. The DNA for the CDR3 is TGTGCCAGCAGTTTGCCTCTGGTCGAGGGCGGCAATCAGCCCCAGCATTTT.

V is TRBV11-2 and J is TRBJ1-1; a weak D match, TRBD1 (6 bases). Deletions cut 1 base from V and 6 bases from J, with 18 bases between. Per germline, CDR1 SGHAT and CDR2 FQNNGV. The CDR3 covers 16 residues. The CDR3 sequence is CASSLALQGGKSEAFF. The CDR3 DNA reads as TGTGCCAGCAGCTTAGCTTTACAAGGGGGGAAATCTGAAGCTTTCTTT.

Only one count was recorded for this clonotype. This sequence joins TRBV19 and TRBJ1-5; TRBD1 matches 10 bases. The CDR3 sequence is 18 residues long. Germline CDR1 LNHDA, CDR2 SQIVND (reference sequence). The V segment lost 1 base and the J segment 2 bases; nucleotides outside the gene matches: 8. CDR3 coding DNA: TGTGCCAGTAGTATAGTATGGTTGGGGACAGGGGGCAATCAGCCCCAGCATTTT. This codes for CASSIVWLGTGGNQPQHF.

Notes on this clonotype: Relative to the germline gene, one junction end is altered; a read error may explain this. This chain links TRBV20-1 with TRBJ2-5; D perhaps matches TRBD1 (6 bases). The V gene's germline CDR1 is DFQATT and CDR2 SNEGSKA (reference sequence). The CDR3 is 13 amino acids. CDR3 DNA sequence: TGCAGTGTTAGAGCAGGGGCCCAAGAGACCCAGTACTTC. Amino acid sequence: CSVRAGAQETQYF.

Remarks on this clonotype: An end of the junction differs from the germline gene, which may be a read error. This chain uses TRBV20-1 with TRBJ1-6; a possible D gene is TRBD1 (6 bases). The length of the CDR3 is 12 residues. Germline V gives CDR1 DFQATT, CDR2 SNEGSKA (reference sequence). CDR3 coding DNA: TGCAGTGCTCTGGACAGCAAGTCACCCCCCCACTTT. It is translated as CSALDSKSPPHF.

The chain recombines TRBV20-1 with TRBJ2-4; D is undetermined. Germline CDR1 is DFQATT and CDR2 is SNEGSKA (reference sequence). V was shortened by 0 bases and J by 1 base, with 13 bases between the two germline ends. This CDR3 has 16 amino acids. CDR3 sequence: CSARDLIQAAKNIQYF. The CDR3, as DNA: TGCAGTGCTAGAGATCTAATCCAGGCCGCCAAAAACATTCAGTACTTC.

CDR3 nucleotides: TGTGCCAGCAGCTTCCGAGCGGGGGCCAGCACAGATACGCAGTATTTT. It encodes CASSFRAGASTDTQYF. The chain recombines TRBV7-2 with TRBJ2-3; 8 nucleotides match TRBD2. This CDR3 has 16 residues. Germline CDR1 SGHTA, CDR2 FQGNSA. The junction had 5 bases not matched to a gene; V was cut back by 3 bases and J by 0 bases.

This rearrangement joins TRBV5-1 to TRBJ2-3; 7 bases fit TRBD2. Germline V gives CDR1 SGHRS, CDR2 YFSETQ. This CDR3 region has 14 residues. Trimming cost V 3 bases and J 6 bases; bases outside gene matches: 7. The CDR3 DNA follows: TGCGCCAGCAGCTCGGGGGGATTCGGGGATACGCAGTATTTT. This gives the protein CASSSGGFGDTQYF.

Many counts were recorded for this clonotype. The J gene is TRBJ2-7, the V gene TRBV6-1; TRBD1 matches at 9 bases. The CDR3 runs 14 residues. The germline V gene encodes CDR1 MNHNS and CDR2 SASEGT. V lost 6 bases, J lost 3 bases, and 6 bases stayed unmatched. The CDR3 sequence is CASRSRDRVYEQYF. The CDR3 nucleotides are TGTGCCAGCAGAAGCCGGGACAGGGTCTACGAGCAGTACTTC.

The chain recombines TRBV11-2 with TRBJ2-4; 9 bases map to TRBD1. The J call is in doubt because the DNA end fits TRBJ2-7 better. The CDR3 covers 16 residues. Per germline, CDR1 SGHAT and CDR2 FQNNGV. The CDR3 sequence is CASSLASGTGFHEQYF. The CDR3 coding sequence is TGTGCCAGCAGCTTAGCCTCCGGGACAGGGTTCCACGAGCAGTACTTC.

The V and J genes are TRBV7-3 and TRBJ2-4; TRBD1 matches 7 bases. The germline CDR1 and CDR2 sequences are SGHTA and FQGTGA. This CDR3 has 14 residues. After removal of 6 bases from V and 0 bases from J, the junction contained 2 bases not matched to a gene. The DNA of the CDR3 is TGTGCCAGCAGGACAGGGTTAGCCAAAAACATTCAGTACTTC. This sequence encodes CASRTGLAKNIQYF. Full variable domain (missing parts from reference TRBV7-3 and TRBJ2-4): GAGVSQTPSNKVTEKGKYVELRCDPISGHTALYWYRQSLGQGPEFLIYFQGTGAADDSGLPNDRFFAVRPEGSVSTLKIQRTERGDSAVYLCASRTGLAKNIQYFGAGTRLSVL.

This clonotype occurred a few times. The chain joins TRBV10-3 to TRBJ2-1; 9 bases match TRBD1. Per the germline V gene, CDR1 is ENHRY and CDR2 is SYGVKD. Trimming at V came to 4 bases and at J to 2 bases, leaving 6 bases not matched to a gene. This CDR3 spans 16 amino acids. This chain's CDR3 is CAISASGQGAYNEQFF. The CDR3, as DNA: TGTGCCATCAGTGCCTCGGGACAGGGAGCCTACAATGAGCAGTTCTTC.

On this clonotype: The junction and the germline gene differ at one end; a read error may be behind it. The CDR3 loop reads CASNPIPSGVSTETQYF. The CDR3 DNA sequence: TGTGCCAGCAATCCCATCCCTAGCGGGGTAAGCACAGAGACGCAGTATTTT. The chain has TRBV2 and TRBJ2-3; 9 bases fit TRBD2. The germline V gene encodes CDR1 SNHLY and CDR2 FYNNEI. The length of the CDR3 is 17 residues. The variable domain in full, with the rest retrieved from reference TRBV2 and TRBJ2-3, is EPEVTQTPSHQVTQMGQEVILRCVPISNHLYFYWYRQILGQKVEFLVSFYNNEISEKSEIFDDQFSVERPDGSNFTLKIRSTKLEDSAMYFCASNPIPSGVSTETQYFGPGTRLTVL.

The chain uses TRBV19 and TRBJ2-3; D is unclear. From germline, CDR1 is LNHDA and CDR2 SQIVND (reference sequence). Trimming stripped 4 bases from V and 0 bases from J, with 11 bases between. This CDR3 region has 15 residues. CDR3 amino acids: CASSTRKTSTDTQYF. The CDR3, as DNA: TGTGCCAGTAGTACCAGAAAGACTAGCACAGATACGCAGTATTTT. Complete variable domain (other parts from reference TRBV19 and TRBJ2-3): DGGITQSPKYLFRKEGQNVTLSCEQNLNHDAMYWYRQDPGQGLRLIYYSQIVNDFQKGDIAEGYSVSREKKESFPLTVTSAQKNPTAFYLCASSTRKTSTDTQYFGPGTRLTVL.

This clonotype occurred many times. A much larger clonotype is one base distant, so this may be a read error. The gene calls are TRBV13 and TRBJ2-5; D is uncertain. Germline V gene data show CDR1 as PRHDT and CDR2 as FYEKMQ (reference sequence). This CDR3 has 15 amino acids. The V gene lost 5 bases and the J gene lost 11 bases, with 24 bases spanning the gap. The CDR3 DNA reads TGTGCCAGCAGCCCCCGCACGAACCCTGGCAATGAGCAGTACTTC. Protein: CASSPRTNPGNEQYF.

This clonotype was counted a few times. This chain connects TRBV5-1 to TRBJ1-6; the D is unclear. Germline CDR1 SGHRS, CDR2 YFSETQ. Trimming cost V 0 bases and J 7 bases, with 11 bases left between them. The length of the CDR3 is 15 residues. The CDR3 nucleotides read TGCGCCAGCAGCTTGGATGGGATGAAAAATTCACCCCTCCACTTT. Protein product: CASSLDGMKNSPLHF.